These 5 T cell receptor beta chains originate from one sample sequenced in a study of spatial heterogeneity in lung cancer. TCRdb re-called the 5' RACE reads through MiXCR, storing one row per CDR3 protein. Among roughly 34,000 distinct CDR3 sequences listed, approximately 7.5% were seen once. Time point noted: blood at routine non-recurrence follow-up after resection. Here the sequenced sample was PBMCs, taken at follow-up. These receptors came from a male donor with early-stage non-small cell lung cancer.

Notes on this clonotype: It may be a read error: a sequence one base away is much more abundant. This chain joins TRBV2 and TRBJ2-1; D remains unclear. The V end lost 11 bases, the J end lost 0 bases, and 11 bases lay between the germline ends. This CDR3 has 13 residues. Germline-derived CDR1 and CDR2 are SNHLY and FYNNEI. CDR3: CAGNPSSYNEQFF. CDR3 in DNA: TGTGCCGGCAACCCGAGCTCCTACAATGAGCAGTTCTTC.

This clonotype was counted ten times or more. The gene calls are TRBV15 and TRBJ2-1; a weak D match, TRBD1 (5 bases). CDR1 is LNHNV, CDR2 YYDKDF, per germline (reference sequence). The CDR3 consists of 12 residues. Between the trimmed V and J ends, which lost 5 bases and 6 bases, there was a span of 8 bases. As DNA, the CDR3 is TGTGCCACCAGCTCCCAGGGCAATGAGCAGTTCTTC. Its protein product is CATSSQGNEQFF.

There are a few counts of this clonotype. A read error may explain this, as a much larger clone is one base away. This chain connects TRBV5-1 to TRBJ2-3; D is perhaps TRBD2 (6 bases). CDR1 and CDR2 from the germline V gene are SGHRS and YFSETQ. The germline V and J ends were trimmed by 1 base and 3 bases, with 9 bases remaining between them. This CDR3 contains 14 residues. The CDR3 DNA is TGCGCCAGCAGCTTGTCGGGGGAGACAGATACGCAGTATTTT. The encoded protein is CASSLSGETDTQYF.

This clonotype was detected only a few times. An end of the junction differs from the germline gene, which may be a read error. This rearrangement joins TRBV7-2 to TRBJ2-1, with D uncertain. CDR1 and CDR2 (germline): SGHTA, FQGNSA. This CDR3 has 13 residues. CDR3 protein: CASCLRRDNEQFF. The CDR3 DNA is TGTGCCAGCTGCTTGAGGCGAGACAATGAGCAGTTCTTC.

This clonotype was detected only a few times. The gene calls are TRBV9 and TRBJ1-5, with 8 nucleotides matching TRBD1. The germline gives CDR1 SGDLS, CDR2 YYNGEE. The CDR3 is 16 residues long. Germline trimming cut 0 bases from V and 4 bases from J; bases unmatched to any gene: 6. The CDR3 DNA sequence: TGTGCCAGCAGCGTAGACGACAGGGGCGAGAATCAGCCCCAGCATTTT. Residues: CASSVDDRGENQPQHF.